These 27 T cell receptor beta chains were sequenced from one sample in a study of blood T cell repertoires in COVID-19. Libraries were prepared by immunoSEQ multiplex PCR; TCRdb keeps only in-frame clonotypes and omits some of them. The sample records about 74,000 clones, about four fifths being singletons. The sequenced sample was peripheral blood. Receptor source: a man in his sixties or seventies with acute or convalescent COVID-19.

The rearrangement joins TRBV7-9 to TRBJ1-4, with a tentative D call TRBD1 (6 bases). The CDR3 loop spans 15 amino acids. Trimming removed 5 bases from V and 0 bases from J, with 10 bases in between. The germline V gene has CDR1 SEHNR and CDR2 FQNEAQ (reference sequence). As DNA, the CDR3 is TGTGCCAGCAGCAAAACAGGGCCAACTAATGAAAAACTGTTTTTT. Translated: CASSKTGPTNEKLFF.

This clone was seen once. The chain has TRBV5-1 and TRBJ2-6; the D gene is possibly TRBD1 (6 bases). This CDR3 has 15 residues. Germline assignment: CDR1 SGHRS and CDR2 YFSETQ. Trimming removed 1 base at V and 3 bases at J, with 8 bases between. The CDR3 here is CASSLNRVGANVLTF. DNA for the CDR3: TGCGCCAGCAGCTTGAACAGGGTTGGGGCCAACGTCCTGACTTTC.

This clone has more than one count but fewer than ten. The CDR3 DNA reads as TGTGCCAGCAGTTACGGAGCAGGGCAAAATCAGCCCCAGCATTTT. This encodes CASSYGAGQNQPQHF. The V gene is TRBV6-5, the J gene TRBJ1-5; D may be TRBD1 (5 bases). The CDR3 extends over 15 amino acids. The V gene's germline CDR1 is MNHEY and CDR2 SVGAGI. Trimming shortened V by 2 bases and J by 4 bases, and 12 bases separated the two germline ends.

The CDR3 bases are TGTGCCAGCAGTTTAAATCCGGGGATGACTGAAGCTTTCTTT. Amino acids: CASSLNPGMTEAFF. The chain joins TRBV28 to TRBJ1-1; D is uncertain. Trimming shortened V by 2 bases and J by 5 bases, and 12 bases separated the two germline ends. Germline V lookup: CDR1 MDHEN, CDR2 SYDVKM. The CDR3 is 14 residues long.

The chain has TRBV7-9 and TRBJ1-4; a weak D match, TRBD1 (6 bases). Germline CDR1 reads SEHNR; CDR2 reads FQNEAQ (reference sequence). The CDR3 covers 14 residues. V was pared by 8 bases and J by 5 bases, with 15 bases between. CDR3 nucleotides: TGTGCCAGCCTAAGGACAGAGGGGAATGAAAAACTGTTTTTT. It encodes CASLRTEGNEKLFF.

This clone turned up a few times. The J gene is TRBJ1-3, the V gene TRBV11-2; the D gene is possibly TRBD1 (6 bases). This CDR3 is 14 amino acids long. Trimming removed 5 bases from V and 3 bases from J, with 11 bases in between. Germline V gives CDR1 SGHAT, CDR2 FQNNGV. The CDR3 DNA sequence: TGTGCCAGCAGCCCGCGACAGGTTGGAAACACCATATATTTT. Protein: CASSPRQVGNTIYF. The whole variable domain, remainder taken from reference TRBV11-2 and TRBJ1-3, is EAGVAQSPRYKIIEKRQSVAFWCNPISGHATLYWYQQILGQGPKLLIQFQNNGVVDDSQLPKDRFSAERLKGVDSTLKIQPAKLEDSAVYLCASSPRQVGNTIYFGEGSWLTVV.

The V and J genes are TRBV5-1 and TRBJ1-1; 7 bases match TRBD1. CDR1 and CDR2 (germline): SGHRS, YFSETQ. There are 14 residues in the CDR3. J lost 3 bases, V lost 0 bases, and 2 bases had no gene match. The CDR3 sequence is CASSLEGQYTEAFF. In DNA form, the CDR3 reads TGCGCCAGCAGCTTGGAGGGACAGTACACTGAAGCTTTCTTT.

The chain has TRBV28 and TRBJ2-7, with 10 bases matching TRBD2. V lost 6 bases to trimming and J lost 4 bases; unmatched junction nucleotides: 9. The germline gives CDR1 MDHEN, CDR2 SYDVKM. This CDR3 has 15 amino acids. CDR3 protein: CASRTSGTSVYEQYF. CDR3 bases: TGTGCCAGCAGAACGTCCGGGACTAGCGTATACGAGCAGTACTTC. The whole variable domain, remainder taken from reference TRBV28 and TRBJ2-7, is DVKVTQSSRYLVKRTGEKVFLECVQDMDHENMFWYRQDPGLGLRLIYFSYDVKMKEKGDIPEGYSVSREKKERFSLILESASTNQTSMYLCASRTSGTSVYEQYFGPGTRLTVT.

The V call is TRBV3-1 (or the pseudogene TRBV3-2), the J call TRBJ2-2; TRBD1 might be the D (5 bases). The CDR3 extends over 16 amino acids. The V end was cut by 1 base, the J end by 0 bases, with 9 bases between. Per germline, CDR1 LGHDT and CDR2 YNNKEL (reference sequence). The CDR3 loop is CASSQVGRANTGELFF. In DNA form, the CDR3 reads TGTGCCAGCAGCCAAGTCGGCAGGGCGAACACCGGGGAGCTGTTTTTT.

The rearrangement uses TRBV6-5 and TRBJ1-4; D remains ambiguous. V was shortened by 3 bases and J by 6 bases, with 14 bases between the two germline ends. CDR1 and CDR2 from the germline V gene are MNHEY and SVGAGI. The CDR3 is 15 residues long. The CDR3 DNA sequence: TGTGCCAGCAGTTATAGTCGGAGGGCTGATGAAAAACTGTTTTTT. The encoded protein is CASSYSRRADEKLFF.

V is TRBV5-5 and J is TRBJ2-1, with D possibly TRBD2 on 5 matching bases. V lost 4 bases, J lost 5 bases, and 16 bases lay in between. This CDR3 region has 15 residues. Germline V CDR1 and CDR2: SGHKS, YYEKEE (reference sequence). The CDR3 loop reads CASSPEGRPNNEQFF. CDR3 in DNA: TGTGCCAGCAGCCCGGAAGGGAGACCGAACAATGAGCAGTTCTTC. Drawing the rest from reference TRBV5-5 and TRBJ2-1, the complete variable domain is DAGVTQSPTHLIKTRGQQVTLRCSPISGHKSVSWYQQVLGQGPQFIFQYYEKEERGRGNFPDRFSARQFPNYSSELNVNALLLGDSALYLCASSPEGRPNNEQFFGPGTRLTVL.

This chain connects TRBV5-4 to TRBJ1-1; no clear D gene. The CDR3 has 13 residues. The V gene's germline CDR1 is SGHNT and CDR2 YYREEE (reference sequence). V was shortened by 3 bases and J by 1 base, with 7 bases between the two germline ends. The CDR3 protein is CASSSPSNTEAFF. As DNA, the CDR3 is TGTGCCAGCAGCTCCCCGTCGAACACTGAAGCTTTCTTT.

V and J are TRBV5-5 and TRBJ1-3; no definite D call. The CDR3 sequence is 17 residues long. V lost 0 bases to trimming and J lost 0 bases, with 13 bases between them. The germline V gene has CDR1 SGHKS and CDR2 YYEKEE (reference sequence). CDR3 nucleotides: TGTGCCAGCAGCTTGGAGAGGGTGATCCCCTCTGGAAACACCATATATTTT. It encodes CASSLERVIPSGNTIYF.

The chain is built from TRBV27 and TRBJ2-4; TRBD1 matches at 9 bases. Trimming took 6 bases from V and 4 from J; bases not matched to a gene: 7. From germline, CDR1 is MNHEY and CDR2 SMNVEV (reference sequence). The CDR3 totals 15 residues. CDR3 sequence reads: CASSSPTGGKNIQYF. The DNA for the CDR3 is TGTGCCAGCAGCTCCCCGACAGGGGGGAAAAACATTCAGTACTTC.

In its sample, this clone was seen a few times. The J gene is TRBJ1-5, the V gene TRBV7-2; TRBD1 matches at 8 bases. Trimming removed 1 base from V and 6 bases from J; junction bases left unmatched: 8. Germline V gene lookup returns CDR1 SGHTA and CDR2 FQGNSA. The CDR3 runs to 16 residues. The CDR3 loop is CASSLGGDRRVQPQHF. Here the CDR3 DNA reads TGTGCCAGCAGCTTAGGAGGGGACAGGAGGGTTCAGCCCCAGCATTTT.

This chain uses TRBV9 with TRBJ2-2; 7 bases fit TRBD1. Per the germline V gene, CDR1 is SGDLS and CDR2 is YYNGEE. The CDR3 is made up of 14 amino acids. The V and J ends lost 5 bases and 5 bases, in that order; junction bases with no gene match: 6. DNA of the CDR3: TGTGCCAGCAGAGGCGACAGGGCTACCGGGGAGCTGTTTTTT. Its translation is CASRGDRATGELFF.

The genes are TRBV7-8 and TRBJ2-7; the match to TRBD1 covers 10 bases. Trimming at V came to 3 bases and at J to 4 bases, leaving 9 bases not matched to a gene. The CDR3 extends over 16 amino acids. Germline V gives CDR1 SGHVS, CDR2 FQNEAQ. The CDR3 loop is CASSLGGTGDFYEQYF. The CDR3 coding sequence is TGTGCCAGCAGCTTGGGTGGGACAGGGGATTTTTACGAGCAGTACTTC. The full variable domain, with the rest looked up from reference TRBV7-8 and TRBJ2-7, is GAGVSQSPRYKVAKRGQDVALRCDPISGHVSLFWYQQALGQGPEFLTYFQNEAQLDKSGLPSDRFFAERPEGSVSTLKIQRTQQEDSAVYLCASSLGGTGDFYEQYFGPGTRLTVT.

Written as DNA, the CDR3 is TGTGCCAGTATGCCCTTTAGGACTAGCGGCAATGAGCAGTTCTTC. This codes for CASMPFRTSGNEQFF. The chain couples TRBV19 to TRBJ2-1; 10 bases are a match to TRBD2. CDR1 LNHDA and CDR2 SQIVND come from the germline V gene (reference sequence). CDR3 length: 15 residues. Trimming removed 7 bases from V and 6 bases from J; junction bases left unmatched: 9.

The chain combines TRBV19 with TRBJ1-5; 9 nucleotides line up with TRBD1. The CDR3 has 14 residues. V was clipped by 3 bases and J by 6 bases; unmatched bases: 3. Germline V gene lookup returns CDR1 LNHDA and CDR2 SQIVND (reference sequence). CDR3 bases: TGTGCCAGTAGTATGAGGACAGGGGCTCAGCCCCAGCATTTT. Protein product: CASSMRTGAQPQHF.

The chain couples TRBV24-1 to TRBJ2-1, with 7 bases aligning to TRBD2. The CDR3 contains 16 residues. CDR1 KGHDR and CDR2 SFDVKD come from the germline V gene. J was trimmed by 1 base and V by 4 bases; bases with no gene match: 6. The CDR3 bases are TGTGCCACCAGTGACCCGAGCGGGACTTCCTACAATGAGCAGTTCTTC. Encoded protein: CATSDPSGTSYNEQFF.

This chain uses TRBV5-4 with TRBJ2-7; D gene unclear. V gave up 1 base and J gave up 3 bases, with 11 bases separating them. Germline V CDR1 and CDR2: SGHNT, YYREEE (reference sequence). The CDR3 consists of 14 residues. The CDR3 sequence is CASSLSWRSYEQYF. CDR3 sequence (DNA): TGTGCCAGCAGCTTGTCTTGGCGGAGCTACGAGCAGTACTTC.

V and J are TRBV19 and TRBJ2-5, with 10 bases fitting TRBD2. The germline CDR1 and CDR2 sequences are LNHDA and SQIVND (reference sequence). This CDR3 region has 17 residues. The V segment lost 1 base and the J segment 4 bases; nucleotides outside the gene matches: 9. The CDR3 is CASSIGGSGGLAETQYF. Here the CDR3 DNA reads TGTGCCAGTAGTATAGGGGGTAGCGGGGGGCTAGCAGAGACCCAGTACTTC.

The rearrangement uses TRBV29-1 and TRBJ2-3; 10 nucleotides agree with TRBD2. Germline lookup yields CDR1 SQVTM and CDR2 ANQGSEA. Germline trimming cut 4 bases from V and 3 bases from J; bases unmatched to any gene: 1. There are 13 residues in the CDR3. The CDR3 sequence: CSVGTSGTDTQYF. In DNA, the CDR3 is TGCAGCGTTGGGACTAGCGGAACAGATACGCAGTATTTT.

This clone was observed a handful of times. The chain carries TRBV10-2 and TRBJ2-1; 10 nucleotides align to TRBD2. V shed 6 bases, J shed 6 bases, and the junction held 11 bases outside the gene matches. CDR1 and CDR2 (germline): WSHSY, SAAADI. The CDR3 is made up of 16 amino acids. This chain's CDR3 is CASRSASGSEGNEQFF. DNA of the CDR3: TGCGCCAGCAGGTCTGCTAGCGGGAGCGAGGGCAATGAGCAGTTCTTC.

The chain combines TRBV7-9 with TRBJ2-3; TRBD1 might be the D (5 bases). Germline lookup yields CDR1 SEHNR and CDR2 FQNEAQ (reference sequence). V lost 5 bases, J lost 4 bases, and 19 bases lay in between. The CDR3 sequence is 16 residues long. The CDR3 spells CASSVVQVLQADTQYF. As DNA, the CDR3 is TGTGCCAGCAGCGTAGTCCAAGTCCTACAGGCAGATACGCAGTATTTT.

This chain uses TRBV9 with TRBJ2-5; 7 positions match TRBD1. V trimming: 0 bases; J trimming: 0 bases; junction bases outside the gene matches: 5. The CDR3 consists of 16 residues. Germline CDR1 reads SGDLS; CDR2 reads YYNGEE. CDR3 coding DNA: TGTGCCAGCAGCGTAGCCACAGGGGCCCACCAAGAGACCCAGTACTTC. Protein product: CASSVATGAHQETQYF.

The chain links TRBV14 to TRBJ1-2; 10 nucleotides align to TRBD1. Germline V gene data show CDR1 as SGHDN and CDR2 as FVKESK. CDR3 length equals 16 residues. V lost 0 bases, J lost 8 bases, and 9 bases stayed unmatched. CDR3 loop: CASSQDYGGTGEGYTF. CDR3 DNA: TGTGCCAGCAGCCAAGATTATGGGGGGACAGGGGAAGGCTACACCTTC.